This record concerns one T cell receptor beta chain sequence. Antigen: not known. Treatment indicated: approximately 10-day PBMC culture with coronavirus spike peptide pools or control peptides (ViraFEST assay). Trimming removed 4 bases at V and 7 bases at J, with 10 bases between. The germline gives CDR1 GTSNPN, CDR2 SVGIG (reference sequence). This CDR3 contains 11 residues. These data belong to a study of vaccination and CD4 T cells after COVID-19. Study details: Post-COVID samples had a sampling time that fell a median around 100 days after diagnosis (range 35 to 161). Stimulation of the cells used overlapping spike peptide pools from SARS-CoV-2 and from the common cold coronaviruses HCoV-NL63, HCoV-OC43 and HCoV-229E.

Scientists ran DNA taken from cultured CD4+ T cells through the Oncomine TCR Beta short-read assay for sequencing. Extraction of genomic DNA was performed on cultured CD4+ T cells. Each CDR3 protein gets one entry after TCRdb re-called the PCR reads with MiXCR. The sample has about 3,800 distinct CDR3 sequences; roughly 15% are singletons. The source is a human donor who had recovered from COVID-19. The J gene is TRBJ2-5, the V gene TRBV30; no clear D. Sequencing used CD4+ T cells from blood, cultured in vitro. The CDR3 region has the DNA TGTGCCTGGAACGGAGTCGGGACCCAGTACTTC. The encoded protein is CAWNGVGTQYF.